The 2 T cell receptor beta chains presented below share a single source sample, sequenced in a study of shared clonotypes between healthy human individuals. TCRdb's copy holds only in-frame clones and misses some; the assay was immunoSEQ multiplex PCR. Counted here are fewer than 550,000 clones, about 80% occurring once; the ten biggest clones make up around an eighth. Sequencing was done on a sample of PBMCs. Receptor source: a woman aged 40 to 49 in good health. Some clones in this sample may be carry-over from other donors' samples.

The chain uses TRBV30 and TRBJ2-4, with D unresolved. This CDR3 has 13 amino acids. Trimming left V 2 bases short and J 1 base short, with 6 bases between. Per the germline V gene, CDR1 is GTSNPN and CDR2 is SVGIG (reference sequence). The chain's CDR3 is CAWSRRAKNIQYF. CDR3 DNA: TGTGCCTGGAGTAGGCGGGCCAAAAACATTCAGTACTTC.

V is TRBV28 and J is TRBJ2-2; D may match TRBD1 or TRBD2 (5 bases each). V lost 6 bases and J lost 4, with 15 bases in between. This CDR3 is built from 15 residues. Per the germline V gene, CDR1 is MDHEN and CDR2 is SYDVKM. CDR3 in DNA: TGTGCCAGCAGCCCCTCGGGACGGACCACCGGGGAGCTGTTTTTT. It codes for CASSPSGRTTGELFF.